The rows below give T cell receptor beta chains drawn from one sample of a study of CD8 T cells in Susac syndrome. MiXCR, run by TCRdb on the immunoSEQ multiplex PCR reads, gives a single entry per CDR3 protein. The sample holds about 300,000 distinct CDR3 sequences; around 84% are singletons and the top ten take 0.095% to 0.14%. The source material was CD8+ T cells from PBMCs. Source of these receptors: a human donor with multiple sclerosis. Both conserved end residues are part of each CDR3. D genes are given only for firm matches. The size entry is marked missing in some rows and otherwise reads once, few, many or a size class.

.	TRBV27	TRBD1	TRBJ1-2	CASSPEDRANGRGYTF	TGTGCCAGCAGCCCGGAGGACAGGGCGAATGGGAGGGGCTACACCTTC
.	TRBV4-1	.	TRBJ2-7	CASSQGAFNYEQYF	TGCGCCAGCAGCCAAGGGGCATTCAACTACGAGCAGTACTTC
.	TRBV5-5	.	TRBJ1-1	CASSRQTAMNTEAFF	TGTGCCAGCAGCAGACAGACAGCCATGAACACTGAAGCTTTCTTT
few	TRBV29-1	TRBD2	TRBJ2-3	CSGWTSGRGWADTQYF	TGCAGCGGGTGGACTAGCGGGAGAGGTTGGGCAGATACGCAGTATTTT
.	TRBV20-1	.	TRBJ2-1	CSARDPERIIYNEQFF	TGCAGTGCTAGAGATCCAGAGCGGATTATTTACAATGAGCAGTTCTTC
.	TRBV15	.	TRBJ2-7	CATSRDGRGYEQYF	TGTGCCACCAGCAGAGATGGTCGGGGCTACGAGCAGTACTTC
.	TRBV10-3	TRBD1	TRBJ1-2	CAIGTENYGYTF	TGTGCCATCGGGACAGAAAACTATGGCTACACCTTC
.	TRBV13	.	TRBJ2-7	CASSLSGVNEQYF	TGTGCCAGCAGCTTATCGGGGGTCAACGAGCAGTACTTC
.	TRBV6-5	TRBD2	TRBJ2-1	CASSYSLGGSDEQFF	TGTGCCAGCAGTTACTCGTTAGGCGGGAGCGATGAGCAGTTCTTC
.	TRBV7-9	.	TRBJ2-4	CASSPPQAKNIQYF	TGTGCCAGCAGCCCCCCGCAAGCCAAAAACATTCAGTACTTC
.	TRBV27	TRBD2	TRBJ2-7	CASSYRLAGGPVDEQYF	TGTGCCAGCAGTTATCGACTAGCGGGAGGGCCAGTTGACGAGCAGTACTTC
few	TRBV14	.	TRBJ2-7	CASSQWDGGPYEQYF	TGTGCCAGCAGCCAATGGGACGGAGGTCCCTACGAGCAGTACTTC
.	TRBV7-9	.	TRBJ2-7	CASSLDLGSSYEQYF	TGTGCCAGCAGCTTAGATCTGGGGAGCTCCTACGAGCAGTACTTC
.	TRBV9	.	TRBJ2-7	CASSVAGARDEQYF	TGTGCCAGCAGCGTCGCAGGGGCTCGGGACGAGCAGTACTTC
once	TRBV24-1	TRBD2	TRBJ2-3	CATSDPRTSGATSTDTQYF	TGTGCCACCAGTGACCCTAGGACTAGCGGAGCAACTAGCACAGATACGCAGTATTTT
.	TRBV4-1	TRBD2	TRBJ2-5	CASSQNSGNGETQYF	TGCGCCAGCAGCCAAAATAGCGGGAATGGAGAGACCCAGTACTTC
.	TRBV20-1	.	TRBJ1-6	CSARRQSYNSPLHF	TGCAGTGCTAGAAGACAGTCCTATAATTCACCCCTCCACTTT
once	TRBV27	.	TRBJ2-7	CASSLGRDKDEQYF	TGTGCCAGCAGTTTAGGGCGGGATAAGGACGAGCAGTACTTC
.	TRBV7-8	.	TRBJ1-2	CASSLAYEGEDYGYTF	TGTGCCAGCAGCTTAGCATACGAGGGTGAGGACTATGGCTACACCTTC
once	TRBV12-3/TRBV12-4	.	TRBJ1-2	CASSFDSGNYGYTF	TGTGCCAGCAGTTTTGACAGCGGTAACTATGGCTACACCTTC
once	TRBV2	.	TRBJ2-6	CASMGRWSSGANVLTF	TGTGCCAGCATGGGACGTTGGAGCTCTGGGGCCAACGTCCTGACTTTC
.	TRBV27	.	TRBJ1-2	CASSSDQGRGYTF	TGTGCCAGCAGTTCCGATCAGGGGAGGGGCTACACCTTC
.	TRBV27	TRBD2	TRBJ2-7	CASSLDAGVPEQYF	TGTGCCAGCTCCCTGGACGCGGGGGTACCCGAGCAGTACTTC
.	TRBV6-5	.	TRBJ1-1	CASSYSEGGLAFF	TGTGCCAGCAGTTACTCGGAGGGGGGGTTAGCTTTCTTT
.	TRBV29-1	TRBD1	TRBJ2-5	CSVELRGAGTDQETQYF	TGCAGCGTTGAATTACGTGGAGCCGGGACAGACCAAGAGACCCAGTACTTC
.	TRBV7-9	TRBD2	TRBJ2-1	CASSQGLAGARNNEQFF	TGTGCCAGCAGCCAGGGACTAGCGGGAGCTAGGAACAATGAGCAGTTCTTC
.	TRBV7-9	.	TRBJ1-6	CASTSFGDPSLHF	TGTGCCAGCACCAGCTTCGGGGACCCGAGCCTCCACTTT
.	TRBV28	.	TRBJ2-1	CASSFSWTYNEQFF	TGTGCCAGCAGTTTTTCTTGGACCTACAATGAGCAGTTCTTC
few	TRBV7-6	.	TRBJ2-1	CASSATHNEQFF	TGTGCCAGCAGCGCCACACACAATGAGCAGTTCTTC
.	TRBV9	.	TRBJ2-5	CASGPQETQYF	TGTGCCAGCGGGCCCCAAGAGACCCAGTACTTC
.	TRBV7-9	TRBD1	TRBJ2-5	CASSEGTGQETQYF	TGTGCCAGCAGCGAAGGGACAGGCCAAGAGACCCAGTACTTC
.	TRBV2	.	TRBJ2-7	CASRRTLATEQYF	TGTGCCAGCCGACGGACCCTTGCCACCGAGCAGTACTTC
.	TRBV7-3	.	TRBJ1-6	CASSSRRGNLKCSPLHF	TGTGCCAGCAGCTCCAGACGGGGGAACCTTAAATGTTCACCCCTCCACTTT
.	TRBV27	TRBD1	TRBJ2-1	CASSLSRTGRLFF	TGTGCCAGCAGTTTATCGAGGACAGGGAGGTTGTTCTTC
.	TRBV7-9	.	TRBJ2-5	CASSWTEKETQYF	TGTGCCAGCAGCTGGACAGAAAAAGAGACCCAGTACTTC